The source of this TCR beta chain is a study of CD8+ T cells in alopecia areata. This clone has a handful of counts. Its cognate antigen is unknown. Study results and limitations: Scalp sequencing also captures normal skin's resident alphabeta T cells.

The study team obtained lesional scalp punch biopsies and peripheral blood from alopecia areata patients. Cell sorting on a FACSAria was used to separate CD4+ and CD8+ T cells from the PBMCs. Germline V lookup: CDR1 MGHDK, CDR2 SYGVNS. V gave up 2 bases and J gave up 0 bases, with 5 bases separating them. This CDR3 is 15 amino acids long. Extracted from the samples, RNA was reverse transcribed into cDNA to serve as the sequencing template. TCRdb's table, derived via immunoSEQ multiplex PCR, lists solely in-frame clones and lacks some. The profile shows 160,000 or so clones, 45% to 55% of them singletons.

V is TRBV25-1 and J is TRBJ2-6, with D hard to call. The TCR comes from a human donor with alopecia areata. Sample: CD8+ T cells sorted from blood, taken at week 0. CDR3 nucleotides: TGTGCCAGCAGTGAAAAGACCTCTGGGGCCAACGTCCTGACTTTC. Its protein product is CASSEKTSGANVLTF.